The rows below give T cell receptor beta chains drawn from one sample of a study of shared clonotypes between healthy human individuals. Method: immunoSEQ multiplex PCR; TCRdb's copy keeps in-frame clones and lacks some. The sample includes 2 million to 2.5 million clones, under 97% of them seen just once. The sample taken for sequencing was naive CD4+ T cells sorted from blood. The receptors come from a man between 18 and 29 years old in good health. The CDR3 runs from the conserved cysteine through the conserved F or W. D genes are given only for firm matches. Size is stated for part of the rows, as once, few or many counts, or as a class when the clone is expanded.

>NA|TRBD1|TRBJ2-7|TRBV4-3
CASSQVGQGARYEQYF
TGCGCCAGCAGCCAAGTAGGACAGGGGGCCCGGTACGAGCAGTACTTC
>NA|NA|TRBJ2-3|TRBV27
CASSPGTDTQYF
TGTGCCAGCAGTCCGGGGACAGATACGCAGTATTTT
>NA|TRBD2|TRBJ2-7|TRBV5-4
CASSRGGANEQYF
TGTGCCAGCAGCCGGGGGGGTGCCAACGAGCAGTACTTC
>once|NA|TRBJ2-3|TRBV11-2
CASSLQTTSTDTQYF
TGTGCCAGCAGCTTACAAACGACTAGCACAGATACGCAGTATTTT
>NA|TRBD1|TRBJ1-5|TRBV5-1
CASSPGQAGNQPQHF
TGCGCCAGCAGCCCGGGACAGGCGGGCAATCAGCCCCAGCATTTT
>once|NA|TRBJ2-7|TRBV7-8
CASSYRDGGYEQYF
TGTGCCAGCAGCTACCGGGACGGGGGCTACGAGCAGTACTTC
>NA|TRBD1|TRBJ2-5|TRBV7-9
CASSLAWTGEETQYF
TGTGCCAGCAGCTTAGCGTGGACAGGGGAGGAGACCCAGTACTTC
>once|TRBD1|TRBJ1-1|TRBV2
CASTQDRSNTEAFF
TGTGCCAGCACCCAGGACAGGTCGAACACTGAAGCTTTCTTT
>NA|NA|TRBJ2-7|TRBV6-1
CASSDHGGFGYEQYF
TGTGCCAGCAGTGATCACGGCGGTTTCGGCTACGAGCAGTACTTC
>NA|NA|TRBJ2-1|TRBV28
CASRRGTYNEQFF
TGTGCCAGCAGACGAGGGACGTACAATGAGCAGTTCTTC
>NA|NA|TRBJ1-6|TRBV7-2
CASSLGLGSPLHF
TGTGCCAGCAGCTTAGGTCTTGGGTCACCCCTCCACTTT
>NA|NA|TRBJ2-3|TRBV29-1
CSVANWGQSTDTQYF
TGCAGCGTTGCTAACTGGGGGCAAAGCACAGATACGCAGTATTTT
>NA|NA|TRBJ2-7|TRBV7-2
CASSLGRDSYEQYF
TGTGCCAGCAGCTTGGGGCGGGACTCCTACGAGCAGTACTTC
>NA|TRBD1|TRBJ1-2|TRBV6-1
CASSLQGAEGYTF
TGTGCCAGCAGTTTACAGGGGGCAGAGGGCTACACCTTC
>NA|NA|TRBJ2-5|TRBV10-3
CAISEIPGVGETQYF
TGTGCCATCAGTGAAATCCCAGGGGTCGGGGAGACCCAGTACTTC
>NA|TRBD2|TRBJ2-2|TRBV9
CASNPGGGANTGELFF
TGTGCCAGCAACCCCGGGGGGGGCGCGAACACCGGGGAGCTGTTTTTT
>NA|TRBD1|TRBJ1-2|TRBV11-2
CASSLDHRGVGYTF
TGTGCCAGCAGCTTAGATCACAGGGGCGTCGGCTACACCTTC
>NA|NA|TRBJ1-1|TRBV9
CASSVGAGSGTEAFF
TGTGCCAGCAGCGTAGGGGCAGGGAGTGGCACTGAAGCTTTCTTT
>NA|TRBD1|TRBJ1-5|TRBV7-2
CASSPGTAYSNQPQHF
TGTGCCAGCAGCCCGGGGACAGCTTATAGCAATCAGCCCCAGCATTTT
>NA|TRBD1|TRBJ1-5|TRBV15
CATSTGQGAHQPQHF
TGTGCCACCAGCACCGGACAGGGGGCCCATCAGCCCCAGCATTTT
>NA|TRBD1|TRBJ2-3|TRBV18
CASSRDRQPDTQYF
TGTGCCAGCTCTCGGGACAGACAACCAGATACGCAGTATTTT
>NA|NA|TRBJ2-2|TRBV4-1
CASSQDAGMGGELFF
TGCGCCAGCAGCCAAGACGCGGGGATGGGTGGGGAGCTGTTTTTT
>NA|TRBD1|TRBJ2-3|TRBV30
CAWTGTGPSTQYF
TGTGCCTGGACCGGGACAGGCCCTAGTACGCAGTATTTT
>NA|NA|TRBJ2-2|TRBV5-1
CASSLVWGTGELFF
TGCGCCAGCAGCTTGGTGTGGGGGACCGGGGAGCTGTTTTTT
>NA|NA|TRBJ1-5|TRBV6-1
CASTSMGLPQHF
TGTGCCAGCACTTCGATGGGGCTACCCCAGCATTTT
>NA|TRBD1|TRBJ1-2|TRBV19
CASSIGTGMNYGYTF
TGTGCCAGTAGTATCGGGACAGGGATGAACTATGGCTACACCTTC
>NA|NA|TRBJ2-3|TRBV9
CASSLRGGSTDTQYF
TGTGCCAGCAGCCTTCGCGGCGGGAGCACAGATACGCAGTATTTT
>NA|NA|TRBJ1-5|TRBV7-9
CASSPGSLFTNQPQHF
TGTGCCAGCAGCCCAGGGTCCCTTTTTACCAATCAGCCCCAGCATTTT
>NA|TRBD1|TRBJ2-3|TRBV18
CASSPTGEILTQGTDTQYF
TGTGCCAGCTCACCGACAGGGGAAATATTAACACAAGGCACAGATACGCAGTATTTT
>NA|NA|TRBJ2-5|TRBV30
CAWSVRGTQAQETQYF
TGTGCCTGGAGTGTACGGGGGACCCAAGCTCAAGAGACCCAGTACTTC
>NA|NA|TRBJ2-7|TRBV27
CASSYKAKNEQYF
TGTGCCAGCAGTTATAAGGCTAAGAACGAGCAGTACTTC